This T cell receptor (beta chain) was recovered during a study of vaccination effects on CD4 cells after COVID-19. Study as a whole: The second dose preceded post-vaccine samples by a median of 72 days.

Study-wide findings and caveats: From healthy vaccinees, only 1 of 255 vaccine-induced clones also reacted to common cold coronaviruses. No early post-infection timepoints were available in the study, which also included few convalescent patients.

Using viral peptide pools, the ViraFEST assay grew out antigen-specific CD4+ T cells prior to sequencing. Culturing for 9 to 10 days preceded CD4+ T cell isolation. Participants received two doses of either the BNT162b2 or mRNA-1273 vaccine. A density of fewer than 2.5 million PBMC per well was used; these cells were cultured with approximately 10 IU/ml IL-2 and about 10 ug/ml peptides. Germline assignment: CDR1 GTSNPN and CDR2 SVGIG (reference sequence). Between the trimmed V and J ends, which lost 0 bases and 2 bases, there was a span of 7 bases. The CDR3 loop spans 13 amino acids. The sample holds a few counts of this clone. Its antigen is not identified. The data were produced by immunoSEQ multiplex PCR, yet TCRdb's version contains in-frame clones alone and is incomplete. This sample carries more than 60,000 clones, around 70% of them seen once, and the ten largest clones take less than 2%.

This sample comprised CD4+ T cells from PBMCs cultured with HCoV-229E spike peptides, obtained after COVID-19 vaccination. V is TRBV30 and J is TRBJ1-2, with a possible D match to TRBD1 (5 bases). The sequence came from a human donor who received a COVID-19 vaccine. The CDR3 region is CAWSVDRNYGYTF. DNA for the CDR3: TGTGCCTGGAGTGTTGACAGAAACTATGGCTACACCTTC. Looking up the rest from reference TRBV30 and TRBJ1-2 gives the full variable domain: SQTIHQWPATLVQPVGSPLSLECTVEGTSNPNLYWYRQAAGRGLQLLFYSVGIGQISSEVPQNLSASRPQDRQFILSSKKLLLSDSGFYLCAWSVDRNYGYTFGSGTRLTVV.